What follows describes a single T cell receptor beta chain. Measured with immunoSEQ multiplex PCR; TCRdb has only the in-frame clones, and not every one. The sample lists 90,000 to 110,000 clones; about four fifths were seen once. This sample is drawn from a study of blood T cell repertoires in COVID-19. The CDR3 sequence is 12 residues long. V was pared by 5 bases and J by 5 bases, with 1 base of the junction left unmatched. CDR1 and CDR2 (germline): MNHEY, SVGAGI. This clonotype was obtained from a woman between 70 and 85 years old with acute or convalescent COVID-19. The sequencing input was peripheral blood. This sequence joins TRBV6-5 and TRBJ2-7, with 9 bases matching TRBD1. Here the CDR3 DNA reads TGTGCCAGCAGTCGGACAGGGGACGAGCAGTACTTC. Translated, it gives CASSRTGDEQYF.